This is a list of T cell receptor beta chains from one sample in a study of technical replicates of blood from several donors. Profiling relied on immunoSEQ multiplex PCR, and the TCRdb table lists in-frame clones only, not all of them. The repertoire holds some 82,000 clones, with 94% as singletons. Material for sequencing was T cells isolated from PBMCs. The receptors originated from a human donor in good health. The CDR3 runs from the conserved cysteine through the conserved F or W. D genes are given only for firm matches. For some rows the clone size is stated as once, few or many, or as a class when expanded; others skip it.

cdr3_aa cdr3_nt v_call clone_size j_call d_call
CASSLQRTEAFF TGTGCCAGCAGCTTACAGCGCACTGAAGCTTTCTTT TRBV7-8 NA TRBJ1-1 NA
CASSFFRIGEETQYF TGTGCCAGCAGCTTTTTTAGGATAGGGGAAGAGACCCAGTACTTC TRBV5-6 NA TRBJ2-5 NA
CASQGFNTDTQYF TGTGCCAGCCAGGGATTTAACACAGATACGCAGTATTTT TRBV28 NA TRBJ2-3 NA
CASNTNYGYTF TGTGCCAGTAACACTAACTATGGCTACACCTTC TRBV19 NA TRBJ1-2 NA
CASSSLGTGIYEQYF TGTGCCAGCAGTTCTCTCGGGACAGGGATCTACGAGCAGTACTTC TRBV27 NA TRBJ2-7 TRBD1
CASSLPVGGQQETQYF TGTGCCAGCAGTTTACCCGTCGGGGGACAGCAAGAGACCCAGTACTTC TRBV28 NA TRBJ2-5 NA
CASSVGALDTEAFF TGTGCCAGCAGCGTTGGGGCTTTGGACACTGAAGCTTTCTTT TRBV9 NA TRBJ1-1 NA
CASTTGYSYNEQFF TGTGCCAGTACCACAGGTTACTCCTACAATGAGCAGTTCTTC TRBV19 NA TRBJ2-1 NA
CASSLPVPYWGYTF TGTGCCAGCAGTTTACCAGTACCTTATTGGGGCTACACCTTC TRBV28 NA TRBJ1-2 NA
CASSQDTRNYGYTF TGTGCCAGCAGCCAAGACACCCGGAACTATGGCTACACCTTC TRBV14 once TRBJ1-2 NA
CASSEAVGGTGELFF TGTGCCAGCAGTGAAGCTGTGGGAGGCACCGGGGAGCTGTTTTTT TRBV6-4 NA TRBJ2-2 NA
CASSQDGGTGTEAFF TGCGCCAGCAGCCAAGATGGAGGGACGGGCACTGAAGCTTTCTTT TRBV4-1 NA TRBJ1-1 NA
CASRRYRNTEAFF TGTGCCAGCAGAAGATACAGGAACACTGAAGCTTTCTTT TRBV6-1 NA TRBJ1-1 NA
CAISARLQGTNTGELFF TGTGCCATCAGTGCAAGACTACAGGGGACGAACACCGGGGAGCTGTTTTTT TRBV10-3 NA TRBJ2-2 TRBD1
CASSPRLDQETQYF TGTGCCAGCAGTCCTCGTCTAGACCAAGAGACCCAGTACTTC TRBV6-5 NA TRBJ2-5 NA
CATSRAARGDLETQYF TGTGCCACCAGCAGAGCTGCACGCGGGGATCTGGAGACCCAGTACTTC TRBV15 NA TRBJ2-5 NA
CASSIGGQSGGYTF TGTGCCAGTAGTATAGGGGGACAGTCGGGAGGCTACACCTTC TRBV19 NA TRBJ1-2 TRBD1
CASTPRENTEAFF TGTGCCAGTACCCCCCGGGAGAACACTGAAGCTTTCTTT TRBV19 NA TRBJ1-1 NA
CASSLARAETQYF TGTGCCAGCAGCTTAGCGAGAGCAGAGACCCAGTACTTC TRBV7-2 NA TRBJ2-5 NA
CASSQRGQILNYGYTF TGTGCCAGCAGTCAAAGGGGTCAGATATTAAACTATGGCTACACCTTC TRBV27 NA TRBJ1-2 NA
CAWGYSGSNQPQHF TGTGCCTGGGGGTACAGCGGGAGCAATCAGCCCCAGCATTTT TRBV30 few TRBJ1-5 NA
CASSPDRGNEQYF TGTGCCAGTAGTCCAGACAGGGGGAACGAGCAGTACTTC TRBV19 NA TRBJ2-7 TRBD1
CASSFGGTGDQPQHF TGTGCCAGTAGCTTTGGGGGGACAGGGGATCAGCCCCAGCATTTT TRBV19 NA TRBJ1-5 TRBD1
CASSYSASGHYEQYF TGTGCCAGCAGTTACTCCGCTAGCGGGCACTACGAGCAGTACTTC TRBV6-5 once TRBJ2-7 TRBD2
CATSSELWAGGDNEQFF TGTGCCACCAGCTCGGAGTTATGGGCGGGAGGGGACAATGAGCAGTTCTTC TRBV15 NA TRBJ2-1 TRBD2
CASQWRSSYPNEKLFF TGTGCCAGTCAGTGGAGGTCTTCATATCCCAATGAAAAACTGTTTTTT TRBV2 NA TRBJ1-4 NA
CASSQSFAGTYNEQFF TGTGCCAGCAGCCAATCTTTCGCAGGGACCTACAATGAGCAGTTCTTC TRBV4-2 NA TRBJ2-1 NA
CASSQNRVGTEAFF TGTGCCAGCAGCCAAAACAGGGTTGGAACTGAAGCTTTCTTT TRBV4-2 NA TRBJ1-1 NA
CASTERSGGYTF TGTGCCAGCACCGAGAGGTCCGGGGGCTACACCTTC TRBV7-9 NA TRBJ1-2 NA
CASKELAGGPNEQFF TGTGCCAGCAAAGAACTAGCGGGAGGGCCCAATGAGCAGTTCTTC TRBV27 NA TRBJ2-1 TRBD2
CASKGALSNQPQHF TGTGCCAGCAAAGGGGCGTTAAGCAATCAGCCCCAGCATTTT TRBV6-5 NA TRBJ1-5 NA